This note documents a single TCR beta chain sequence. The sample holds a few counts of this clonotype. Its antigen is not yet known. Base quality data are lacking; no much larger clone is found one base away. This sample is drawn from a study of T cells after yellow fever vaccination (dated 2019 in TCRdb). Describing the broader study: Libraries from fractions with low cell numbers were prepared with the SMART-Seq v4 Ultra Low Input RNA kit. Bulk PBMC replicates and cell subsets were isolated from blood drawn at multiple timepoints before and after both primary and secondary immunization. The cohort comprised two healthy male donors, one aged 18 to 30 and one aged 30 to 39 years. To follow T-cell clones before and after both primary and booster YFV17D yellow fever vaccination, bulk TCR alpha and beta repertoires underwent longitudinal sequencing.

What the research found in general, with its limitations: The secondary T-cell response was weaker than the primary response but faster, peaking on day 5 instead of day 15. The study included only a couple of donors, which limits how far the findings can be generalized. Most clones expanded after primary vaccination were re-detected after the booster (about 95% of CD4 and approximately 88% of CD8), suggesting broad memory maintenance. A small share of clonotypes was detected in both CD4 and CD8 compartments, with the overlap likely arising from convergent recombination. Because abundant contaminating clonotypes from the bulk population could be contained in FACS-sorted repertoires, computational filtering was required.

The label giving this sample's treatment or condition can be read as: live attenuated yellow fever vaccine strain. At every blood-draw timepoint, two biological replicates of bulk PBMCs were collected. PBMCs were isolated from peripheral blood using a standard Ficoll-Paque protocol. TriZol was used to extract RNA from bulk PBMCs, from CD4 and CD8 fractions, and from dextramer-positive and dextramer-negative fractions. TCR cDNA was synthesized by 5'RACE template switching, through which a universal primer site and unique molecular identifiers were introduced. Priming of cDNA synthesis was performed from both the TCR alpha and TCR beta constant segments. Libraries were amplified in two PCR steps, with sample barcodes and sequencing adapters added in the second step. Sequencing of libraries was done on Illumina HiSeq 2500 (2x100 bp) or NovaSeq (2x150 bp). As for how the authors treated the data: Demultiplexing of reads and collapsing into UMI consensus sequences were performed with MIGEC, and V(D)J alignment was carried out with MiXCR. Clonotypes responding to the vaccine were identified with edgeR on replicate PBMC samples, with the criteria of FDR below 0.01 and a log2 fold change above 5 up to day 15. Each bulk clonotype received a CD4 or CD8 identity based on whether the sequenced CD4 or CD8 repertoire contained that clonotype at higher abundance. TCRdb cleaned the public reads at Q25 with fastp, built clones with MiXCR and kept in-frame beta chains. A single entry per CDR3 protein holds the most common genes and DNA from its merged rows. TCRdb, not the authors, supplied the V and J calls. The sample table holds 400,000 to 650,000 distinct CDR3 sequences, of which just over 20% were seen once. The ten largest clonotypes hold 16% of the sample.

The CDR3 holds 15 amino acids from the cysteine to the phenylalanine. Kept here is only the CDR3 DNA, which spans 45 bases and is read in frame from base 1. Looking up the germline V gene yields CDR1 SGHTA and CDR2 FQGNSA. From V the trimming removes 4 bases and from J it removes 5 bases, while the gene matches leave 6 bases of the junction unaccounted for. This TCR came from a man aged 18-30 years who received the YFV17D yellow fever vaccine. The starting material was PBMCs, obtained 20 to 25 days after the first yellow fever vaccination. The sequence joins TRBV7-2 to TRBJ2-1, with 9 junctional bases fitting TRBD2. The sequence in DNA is TGTGCCAGCAGCTCTAGCGGGGCGAGTCACAATGAGCAGTTCTTC. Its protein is CASSSSGASHNEQFF.